This is a list of T cell receptor beta chains from one sample in a study of T cells in narcolepsy. Profiled with immunoSEQ multiplex PCR; TCRdb holds only in-frame clones, not every one. This table holds roughly 32,000 clones, roughly 80% found once. Sequenced input: CD45RA- memory CD4+ T cells from PBMCs. These receptors originate from a human donor with narcolepsy. Both conserved end residues are part of each CDR3. Each record gives: V gene, J gene, D gene, clone size, CDR3 protein. D genes are given only for firm matches. Part of the rows lack a size; the others show once, few, many or a class for expanded clones.

V gene: TRBV5-5; J gene: TRBJ1-3; D gene: -; clone size: -; CDR3 protein: CASSRGAGNTIYF
V gene: TRBV27; J gene: TRBJ1-1; D gene: -; clone size: -; CDR3 protein: CASSLYDSPGGTEAFF
V gene: TRBV6-1; J gene: TRBJ1-3; D gene: TRBD1; clone size: -; CDR3 protein: CASSETGTAHRNTIYF
V gene: TRBV13; J gene: TRBJ1-1; D gene: -; clone size: -; CDR3 protein: CASSLQQGNTEAFF
V gene: TRBV11-3; J gene: TRBJ2-5; D gene: TRBD2; clone size: -; CDR3 protein: CASSRGQGTLAGQETQYF
V gene: TRBV2; J gene: TRBJ2-5; D gene: -; clone size: few; CDR3 protein: CASSGPNQETQYF
V gene: TRBV5-5; J gene: TRBJ1-4; D gene: -; clone size: -; CDR3 protein: CASSLGMNEKLFF
V gene: TRBV28; J gene: TRBJ2-6; D gene: TRBD1; clone size: once; CDR3 protein: CASSEGAAGANVLTF
V gene: TRBV30; J gene: TRBJ2-1; D gene: -; clone size: once; CDR3 protein: CAWSVRDEQFF
V gene: TRBV7-8; J gene: TRBJ1-3; D gene: -; clone size: -; CDR3 protein: CASSPRPTANTIYF
V gene: TRBV29-1; J gene: TRBJ2-1; D gene: TRBD1; clone size: -; CDR3 protein: CSAWTGMYEQFF
V gene: TRBV10-2; J gene: TRBJ2-5; D gene: -; clone size: -; CDR3 protein: CASSDGGRETQYF
V gene: TRBV11-2; J gene: TRBJ2-7; D gene: -; clone size: -; CDR3 protein: CASSLETRQLNPSYEQYF
V gene: TRBV5-6; J gene: TRBJ1-4; D gene: TRBD1; clone size: -; CDR3 protein: CASSPQGVEEKLFF
V gene: TRBV5-1; J gene: TRBJ2-5; D gene: -; clone size: -; CDR3 protein: CASSLGQLKETQYF
V gene: TRBV4-2; J gene: TRBJ1-3; D gene: -; clone size: few; CDR3 protein: CASSQGPGETAF
V gene: TRBV27; J gene: TRBJ2-7; D gene: TRBD2; clone size: few; CDR3 protein: CATQGTSGGTYEQYF